This TCR beta chain was sequenced for a study of T-cell memory formation after mild COVID-19. Broader study findings: Whether day 37 second-wave clones are SARS-CoV-2-specific was not confirmed.

V was trimmed by 0 bases and J by 3 bases, leaving 8 bases between them. CDR1 and CDR2 from the germline V gene are MGHRA and YSYEKL. This CDR3 is built from 14 residues. TCRdb redid the calling of the 5' RACE reads with MiXCR, one entry per CDR3 protein. The sample has about 390,000 distinct CDR3 sequences, about 21% seen once. This clonotype came up a few times. Antigen specificity is unknown. Sequenced: PBMCs or a T cell subset sorted from them (not recorded which). This receptor was obtained from an adult woman who had mild COVID-19 (a few samples of this study predate the infection). Cell type and time point are not known. J is TRBJ1-2 and V is TRBV4-1; no firm D call. The CDR3 DNA reads TGCGCCAGCAGCCAAGAAGAGGCGGACTATGGCTACACCTTC. Protein product: CASSQEEADYGYTF.